These 2 T cell receptor beta chains were sequenced from one sample in a study of shared clonotypes between healthy human individuals (dated by TCRdb to 2020 to 2022). Library construction relied on the immunoSEQ multiplex PCR assay. Here the immuneACCESS table is served through TCRdb, limited to in-frame sequences with V and J called. Missing clones are a known gap in these copies; in checked studies unresolved V genes cover under half, and the rest lacks a known reason. The sample records over a million clones, about 98.5% of which are singletons. Roughly 0.35% of the sample is in the top ten clones. Specimen: naive CD4+ T cells sorted from blood. The cell subset or site label for this specimen denotes: CD45RA+ positively selected. These receptors came from a man aged 25-40 years in good health.

The genes are TRBV5-1 and TRBJ2-7; D is perhaps TRBD1 (7 bases). The CDR3 has 14 residues. CDR1 is SGHRS, CDR2 YFSETQ, per germline. V was cut by 7 bases and J by 3 bases, with 17 bases left in between. The CDR3 loop is CASGGTADNYEQYF. CDR3 coding DNA: TGCGCCAGCGGCGGGACAGCGGACAACTACGAGCAGTACTTC.

This chain uses TRBV13 with TRBJ2-2; maybe TRBD1 (6 bases). The CDR3 is 16 amino acids. Trimming left V 4 bases short and J 7 bases short, with 19 bases between. The V gene's germline CDR1 is PRHDT and CDR2 FYEKMQ (reference sequence). The CDR3 here is CASSSGQGPVIGELFF. The CDR3 DNA sequence: TGTGCCAGCAGCTCAGGGCAGGGGCCTGTGATCGGGGAGCTGTTTTTT.